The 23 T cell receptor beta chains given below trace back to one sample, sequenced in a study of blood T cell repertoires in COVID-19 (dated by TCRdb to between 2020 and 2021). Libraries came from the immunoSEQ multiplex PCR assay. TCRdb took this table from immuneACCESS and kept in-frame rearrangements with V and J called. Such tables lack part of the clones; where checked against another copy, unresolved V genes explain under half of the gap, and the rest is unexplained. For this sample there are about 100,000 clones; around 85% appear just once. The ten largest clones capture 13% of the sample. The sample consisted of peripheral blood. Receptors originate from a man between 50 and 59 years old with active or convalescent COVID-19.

This chain's CDR3 is CASSSSLLNTGELFF. Written as DNA, the CDR3 is TGTGCCAGCAGCTCGAGTTTACTGAACACCGGGGAGCTGTTTTTT. J is TRBJ2-2 and V is TRBV5-6; D gene ambiguous. The germline V gene encodes CDR1 SGHDT and CDR2 YYEEEE. Trimming stripped 3 bases from V and 1 base from J, with 10 bases between. This CDR3 region has 15 residues.

The CDR3 is CASSSNAGQGGFAGELFF. The CDR3 DNA follows: TGTGCCAGCAGCTCTAACGCAGGACAGGGGGGCTTCGCCGGGGAGCTGTTTTTT. V is TRBV7-3 and J is TRBJ2-2; 10 bases map to TRBD1. Germline trimming cut 4 bases from V and 6 bases from J; bases unmatched to any gene: 14. CDR1 is SGHTA, CDR2 FQGTGA, per germline. The CDR3 extends over 18 amino acids.

CDR3 amino acids: CASSFLLAGETEAFF. DNA for the CDR3: TGTGCCAGCAGCTTCTTACTTGCGGGCGAGACTGAAGCTTTCTTT. The V and J genes are TRBV11-2 and TRBJ1-1; unclear D gene. The V and J ends lost 3 bases and 5 bases respectively, with 16 bases between them. Germline CDR1 SGHAT, CDR2 FQNNGV. The CDR3 is 15 residues long.

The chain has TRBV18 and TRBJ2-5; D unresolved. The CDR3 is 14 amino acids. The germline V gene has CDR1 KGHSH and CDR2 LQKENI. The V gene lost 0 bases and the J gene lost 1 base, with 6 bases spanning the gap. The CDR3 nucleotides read TGTGCCAGCTCACCACCGAGTCTCCAAGAGACCCAGTACTTC. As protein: CASSPPSLQETQYF. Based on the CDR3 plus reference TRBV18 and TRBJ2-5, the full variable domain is NAGVMQNPRHLVRRRGQEARLRCSPMKGHSHVYWYRQLPEEGLKFMVYLQKENIIDESGMPKERFSAEFPKEGPSILRIQQVVRGDSAAYFCASSPPSLQETQYFGPGTRLLVL.

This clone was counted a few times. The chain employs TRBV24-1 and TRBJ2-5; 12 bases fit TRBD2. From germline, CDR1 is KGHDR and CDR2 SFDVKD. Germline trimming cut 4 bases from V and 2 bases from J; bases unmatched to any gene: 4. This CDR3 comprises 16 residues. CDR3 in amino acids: CATSDASGREQETQYF. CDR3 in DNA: TGTGCCACCAGTGACGCTAGCGGGAGGGAACAAGAGACCCAGTACTTC.

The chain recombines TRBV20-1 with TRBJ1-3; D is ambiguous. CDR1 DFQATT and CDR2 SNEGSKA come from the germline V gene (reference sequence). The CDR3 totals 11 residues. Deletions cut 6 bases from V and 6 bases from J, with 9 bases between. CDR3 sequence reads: CSAGPENTIYF. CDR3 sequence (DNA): TGCAGTGCGGGCCCCGAAAACACCATATATTTT.

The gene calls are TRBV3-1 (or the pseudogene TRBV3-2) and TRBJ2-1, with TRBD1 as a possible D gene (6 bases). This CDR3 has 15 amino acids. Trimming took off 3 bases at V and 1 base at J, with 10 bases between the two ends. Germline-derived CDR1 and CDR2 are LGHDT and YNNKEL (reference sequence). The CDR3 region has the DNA TGTGCCAGCAGCCACGACGACAGGTCCTACAATGAGCAGTTCTTC. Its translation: CASSHDDRSYNEQFF.

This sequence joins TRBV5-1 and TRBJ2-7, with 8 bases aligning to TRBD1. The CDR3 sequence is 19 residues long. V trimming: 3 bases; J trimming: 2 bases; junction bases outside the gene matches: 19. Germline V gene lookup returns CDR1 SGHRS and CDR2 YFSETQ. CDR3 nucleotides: TGCGCCAGCAGCTCCTATCCACCAGGCTCTCAGGGGGCCACCTACGAGCAGTACTTC. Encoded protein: CASSSYPPGSQGATYEQYF.

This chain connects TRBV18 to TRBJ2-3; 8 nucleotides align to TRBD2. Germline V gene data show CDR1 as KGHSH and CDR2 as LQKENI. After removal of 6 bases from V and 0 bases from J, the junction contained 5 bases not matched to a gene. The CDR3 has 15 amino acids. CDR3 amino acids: CASSASGSSTDTQYF. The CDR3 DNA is TGTGCCAGCTCGGCTAGCGGGTCTAGCACAGATACGCAGTATTTT. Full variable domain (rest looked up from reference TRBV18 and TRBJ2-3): NAGVMQNPRHLVRRRGQEARLRCSPMKGHSHVYWYRQLPEEGLKFMVYLQKENIIDESGMPKERFSAEFPKEGPSILRIQQVVRGDSAAYFCASSASGSSTDTQYFGPGTRLTVL.

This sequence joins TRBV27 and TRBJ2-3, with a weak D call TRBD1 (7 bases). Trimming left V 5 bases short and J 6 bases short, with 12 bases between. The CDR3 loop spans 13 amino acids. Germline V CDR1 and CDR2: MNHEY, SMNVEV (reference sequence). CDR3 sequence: CASSQGGADTQYF. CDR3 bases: TGTGCCAGCAGTCAGGGGGGCGCGGATACGCAGTATTTT.

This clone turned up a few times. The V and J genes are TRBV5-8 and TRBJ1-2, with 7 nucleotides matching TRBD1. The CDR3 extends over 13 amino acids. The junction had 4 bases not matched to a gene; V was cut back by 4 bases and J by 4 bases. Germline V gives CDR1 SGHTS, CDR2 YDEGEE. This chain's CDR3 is CASSLTGAYGYTF. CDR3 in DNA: TGTGCCAGCAGCCTAACAGGGGCCTATGGCTACACCTTC.

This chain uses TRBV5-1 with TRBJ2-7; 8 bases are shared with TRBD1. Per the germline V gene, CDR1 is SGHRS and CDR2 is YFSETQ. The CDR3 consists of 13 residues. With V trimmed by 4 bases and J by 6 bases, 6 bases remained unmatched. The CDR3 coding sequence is TGCGCCAGCAGCCAGACGGGACAGGCCGAGCAGTACTTC. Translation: CASSQTGQAEQYF.

The CDR3 here is CASFPTQYF. The CDR3, as DNA: TGTGCCAGCTTCCCTACTCAGTACTTC. The genes are TRBV7-3 and TRBJ2-7; D uncertain. CDR3 length: 9 amino acids. Germline lookup yields CDR1 SGHTA and CDR2 FQGTGA. Trimming stripped 8 bases from V and 10 bases from J, with 9 bases between. The full variable domain, in which reference TRBV7-3 and TRBJ2-7 provide the parts outside the CDR3, is GAGVSQTPSNKVTEKGKYVELRCDPISGHTALYWYRQSLGQGPEFLIYFQGTGAADDSGLPNDRFFAVRPEGSVSTLKIQRTERGDSAVYLCASFPTQYFGPGTRLTVT.

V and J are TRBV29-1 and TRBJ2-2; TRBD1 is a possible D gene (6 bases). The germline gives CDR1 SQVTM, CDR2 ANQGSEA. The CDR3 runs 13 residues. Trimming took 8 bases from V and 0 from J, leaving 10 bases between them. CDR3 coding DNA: TGCAGCTACCGGGACACGAACACCGGGGAGCTGTTTTTT. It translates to CSYRDTNTGELFF.

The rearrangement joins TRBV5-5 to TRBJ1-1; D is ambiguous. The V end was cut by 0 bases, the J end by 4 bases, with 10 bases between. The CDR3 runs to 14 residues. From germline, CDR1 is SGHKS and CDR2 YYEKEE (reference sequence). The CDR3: CASSLGFMRTEAFF. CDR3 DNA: TGTGCCAGCAGCTTGGGGTTTATGCGCACTGAAGCTTTCTTT.

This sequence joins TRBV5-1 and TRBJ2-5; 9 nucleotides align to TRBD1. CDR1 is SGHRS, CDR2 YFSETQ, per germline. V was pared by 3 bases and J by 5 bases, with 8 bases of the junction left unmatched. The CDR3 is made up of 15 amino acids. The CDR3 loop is CASSSQQGAGETQYF. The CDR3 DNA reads TGCGCCAGCAGCTCACAACAGGGGGCGGGGGAGACCCAGTACTTC. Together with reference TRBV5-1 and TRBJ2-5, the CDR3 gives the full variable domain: KAGVTQTPRYLIKTRGQQVTLSCSPISGHRSVSWYQQTPGQGLQFLFEYFSETQRNKGNFPGRFSGRQFSNSRSEMNVSTLELGDSALYLCASSSQQGAGETQYFGPGTRLLVL.

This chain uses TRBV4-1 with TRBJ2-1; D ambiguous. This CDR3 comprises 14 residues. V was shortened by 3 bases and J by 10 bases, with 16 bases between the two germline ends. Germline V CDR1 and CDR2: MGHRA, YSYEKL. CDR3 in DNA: TGCGCCAGCAGCCAGGATTCACGGCGGCGGGAGCAGTTCTTC. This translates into CASSQDSRRREQFF.

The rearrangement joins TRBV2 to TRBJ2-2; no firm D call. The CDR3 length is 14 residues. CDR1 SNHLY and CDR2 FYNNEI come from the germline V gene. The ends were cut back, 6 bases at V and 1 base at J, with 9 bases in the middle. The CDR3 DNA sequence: TGTGCCAGCAGGGCCCGACTGAACACCGGGGAGCTGTTTTTT. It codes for CASRARLNTGELFF. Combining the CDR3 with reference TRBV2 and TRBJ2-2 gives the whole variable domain EPEVTQTPSHQVTQMGQEVILRCVPISNHLYFYWYRQILGQKVEFLVSFYNNEISEKSEIFDDQFSVERPDGSNFTLKIRSTKLEDSAMYFCASRARLNTGELFFGEGSRLTVL.

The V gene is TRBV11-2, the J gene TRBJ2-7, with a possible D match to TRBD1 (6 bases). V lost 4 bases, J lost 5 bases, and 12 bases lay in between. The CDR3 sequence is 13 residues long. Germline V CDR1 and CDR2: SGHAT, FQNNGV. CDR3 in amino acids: CASSSEYRDEQYF. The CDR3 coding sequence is TGTGCCAGCAGCTCAGAATACAGGGACGAGCAGTACTTC.

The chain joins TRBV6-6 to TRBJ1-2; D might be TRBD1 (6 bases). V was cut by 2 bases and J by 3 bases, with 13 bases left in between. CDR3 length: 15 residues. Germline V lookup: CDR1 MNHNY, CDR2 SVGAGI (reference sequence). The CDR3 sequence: CASSYRLDRDYGYTF. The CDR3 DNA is TGTGCCAGCAGTTACCGCCTGGACAGAGACTATGGCTACACCTTC.

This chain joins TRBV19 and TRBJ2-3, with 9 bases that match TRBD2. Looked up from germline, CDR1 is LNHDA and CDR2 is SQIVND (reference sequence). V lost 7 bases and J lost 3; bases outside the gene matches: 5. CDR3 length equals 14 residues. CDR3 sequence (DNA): TGTGCCAGTACCCTTAGCGGGAGTACAGATACGCAGTATTTT. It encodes CASTLSGSTDTQYF.

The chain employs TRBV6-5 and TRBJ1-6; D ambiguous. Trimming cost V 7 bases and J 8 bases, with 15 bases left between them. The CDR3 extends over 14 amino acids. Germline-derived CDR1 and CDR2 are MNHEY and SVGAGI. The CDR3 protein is CASTPGLTHSPLHF. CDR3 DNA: TGTGCCAGCACCCCGGGATTAACCCATTCACCCCTCCACTTT.

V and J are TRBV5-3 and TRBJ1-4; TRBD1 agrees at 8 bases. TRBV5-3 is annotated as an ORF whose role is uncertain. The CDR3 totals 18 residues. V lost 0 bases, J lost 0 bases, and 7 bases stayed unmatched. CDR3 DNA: TGTGCCAGAAGCTTGGTGGGGGACAGGAAGACAACTAATGAAAAACTGTTTTTT. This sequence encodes CARSLVGDRKTTNEKLFF.